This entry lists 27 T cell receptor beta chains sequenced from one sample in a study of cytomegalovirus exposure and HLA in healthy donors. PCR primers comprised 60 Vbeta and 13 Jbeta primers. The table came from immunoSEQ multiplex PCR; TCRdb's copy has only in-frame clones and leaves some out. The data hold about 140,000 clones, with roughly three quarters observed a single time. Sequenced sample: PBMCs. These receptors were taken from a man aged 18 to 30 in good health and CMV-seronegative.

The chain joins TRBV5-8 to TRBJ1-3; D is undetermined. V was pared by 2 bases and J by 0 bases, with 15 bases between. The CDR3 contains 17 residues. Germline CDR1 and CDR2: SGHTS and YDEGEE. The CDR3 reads CASSFERGPSSGNTIYF. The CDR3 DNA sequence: TGTGCCAGCAGCTTCGAACGGGGTCCTTCCTCTGGAAACACCATATATTTT.

The DNA for the CDR3 is TGCGCCAGCAGCATAGACACAGGGAACACTGAAGCTTTCTTT. Translation gives CASSIDTGNTEAFF. The chain uses TRBV5-1 and TRBJ1-1, with D perhaps TRBD1 (5 bases). This CDR3 is 14 amino acids long. The germline gives CDR1 SGHRS, CDR2 YFSETQ. V shed 4 bases and J shed 1 base, with 11 bases lying between them.

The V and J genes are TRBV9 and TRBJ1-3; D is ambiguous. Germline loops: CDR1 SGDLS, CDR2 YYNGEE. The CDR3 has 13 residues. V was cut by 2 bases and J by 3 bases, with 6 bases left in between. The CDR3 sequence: CASSVEGGNTIYF. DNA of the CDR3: TGTGCCAGCAGCGTTGAGGGTGGAAACACCATATATTTT.

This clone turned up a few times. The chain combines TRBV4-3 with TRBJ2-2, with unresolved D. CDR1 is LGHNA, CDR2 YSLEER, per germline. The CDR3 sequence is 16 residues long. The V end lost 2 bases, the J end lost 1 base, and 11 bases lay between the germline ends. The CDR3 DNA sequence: TGCGCCAGCAGCCAAATAACGTCAGGGAACACCGGGGAGCTGTTTTTT. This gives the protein CASSQITSGNTGELFF.

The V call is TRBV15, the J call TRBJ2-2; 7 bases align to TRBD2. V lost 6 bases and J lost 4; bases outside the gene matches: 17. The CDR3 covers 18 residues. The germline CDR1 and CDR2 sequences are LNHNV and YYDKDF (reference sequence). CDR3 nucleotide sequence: TGTGCCACCAGGACTGCCTCACACCGGTTAGCGGGCACCGGGGAGCTGTTTTTT. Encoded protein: CATRTASHRLAGTGELFF. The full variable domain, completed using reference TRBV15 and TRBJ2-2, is DAMVIQNPRYQVTQFGKPVTLSCSQTLNHNVMYWYQQKSSQAPKLLFHYYDKDFNNEADTPDNFQSRRPNTSFCFLDIRSPGLGDTAMYLCATRTASHRLAGTGELFFGEGSRLTVL.

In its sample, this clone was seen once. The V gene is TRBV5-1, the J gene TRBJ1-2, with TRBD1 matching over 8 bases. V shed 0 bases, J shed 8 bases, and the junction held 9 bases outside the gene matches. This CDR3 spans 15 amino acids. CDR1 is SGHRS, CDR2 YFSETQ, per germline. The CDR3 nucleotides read TGCGCCAGCAGCTTGGCCGCCGGACAGGGTAAAGGCTACACCTTC. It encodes CASSLAAGQGKGYTF.

CDR3 region: CASSQEGRGVYGYTF. In DNA, the CDR3 is TGCGCCAGCAGCCAAGAGGGCAGGGGGGTCTATGGCTACACCTTC. The genes are TRBV4-3 and TRBJ1-2; TRBD1 agrees at 7 bases. The CDR3 consists of 15 residues. Germline CDR1 reads LGHNA; CDR2 reads YSLEER. V gave up 0 bases and J gave up 4 bases; unmatched junction bases: 5.

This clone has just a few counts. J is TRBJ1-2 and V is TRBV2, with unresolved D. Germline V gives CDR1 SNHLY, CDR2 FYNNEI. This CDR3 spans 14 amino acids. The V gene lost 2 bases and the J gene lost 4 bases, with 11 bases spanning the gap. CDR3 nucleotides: TGTGCCAGCAGTGAATCCAGGCACAGCTATGGCTACACCTTC. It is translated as CASSESRHSYGYTF.

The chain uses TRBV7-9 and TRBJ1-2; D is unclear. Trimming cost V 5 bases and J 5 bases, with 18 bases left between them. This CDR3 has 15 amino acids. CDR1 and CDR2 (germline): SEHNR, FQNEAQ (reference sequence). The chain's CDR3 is CASSTEAPGGYGYTF. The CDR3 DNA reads TGTGCCAGCAGCACCGAGGCCCCTGGCGGATATGGCTACACCTTC.

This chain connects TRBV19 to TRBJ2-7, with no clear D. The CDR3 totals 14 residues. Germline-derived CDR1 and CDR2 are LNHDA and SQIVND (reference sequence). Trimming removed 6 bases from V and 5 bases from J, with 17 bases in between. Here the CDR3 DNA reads TGTGCCAGTAGCAAAACTAATTTGATCCACGAGCAGTACTTC. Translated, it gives CASSKTNLIHEQYF.

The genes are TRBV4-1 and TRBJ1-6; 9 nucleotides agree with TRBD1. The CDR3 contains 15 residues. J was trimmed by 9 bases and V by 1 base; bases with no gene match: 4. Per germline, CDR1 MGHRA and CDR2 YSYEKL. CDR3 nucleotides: TGCGCCAGCAGCCAAGGAGACAGGGGGGGTTCACCCCTCCACTTT. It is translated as CASSQGDRGGSPLHF.

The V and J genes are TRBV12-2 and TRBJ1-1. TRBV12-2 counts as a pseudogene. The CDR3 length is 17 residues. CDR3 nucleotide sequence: TGTGCAAGTCGCTTAGCGCATGGGGGGATTCTGAACACTGAAGCTTTCTTT. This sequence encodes CASRLAHGGILNTEAFF.

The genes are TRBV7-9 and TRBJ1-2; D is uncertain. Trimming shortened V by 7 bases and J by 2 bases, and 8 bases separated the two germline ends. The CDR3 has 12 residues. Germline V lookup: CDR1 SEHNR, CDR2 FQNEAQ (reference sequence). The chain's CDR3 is CASTDGNYGYTF. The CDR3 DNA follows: TGTGCCAGCACCGACGGGAACTATGGCTACACCTTC.

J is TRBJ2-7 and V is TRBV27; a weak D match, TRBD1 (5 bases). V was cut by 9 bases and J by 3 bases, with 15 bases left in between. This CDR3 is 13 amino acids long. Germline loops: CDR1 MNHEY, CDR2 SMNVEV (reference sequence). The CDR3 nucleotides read TGTGCCAGTAAGGGTGGGGCCAACTACGAGCAGTACTTC. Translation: CASKGGANYEQYF.

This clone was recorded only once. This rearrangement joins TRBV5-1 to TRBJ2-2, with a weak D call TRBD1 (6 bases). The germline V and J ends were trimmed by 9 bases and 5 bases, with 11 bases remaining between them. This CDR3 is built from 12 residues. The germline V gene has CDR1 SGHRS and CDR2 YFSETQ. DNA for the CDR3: TGCGCCAACTGGACAGAGACCGGGGAGCTGTTTTTT. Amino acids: CANWTETGELFF.

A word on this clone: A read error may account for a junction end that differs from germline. CDR3 in DNA: TGTTCCAGCAGCTCCCGACTAGCGGGGGAATACAATGAGCAGTTCTTC. This encodes CSSSSRLAGEYNEQFF. The chain uses TRBV7-9 and TRBJ2-1, with 12 bases lining up with TRBD2. Germline V CDR1 and CDR2: SEHNR, FQNEAQ (reference sequence). The CDR3 contains 16 residues. Looking up the rest from reference TRBV7-9 and TRBJ2-1 gives the full variable domain: DTGVSQNPRHKITKRGQNVTFRCDPISEHNRLYWYRQTLGQGPEFLTYFQNEAQLEKSRLLSDRFSAERPKGSFSTLEIQRTEQGDSAMYLCSSSSRLAGEYNEQFFGPGTRLTVL.

The CDR3 nucleotides are TGTGCCAGCAGTCCCCCACTAGCGGGGGTTCCAGATACGCAGTATTTT. This sequence encodes CASSPPLAGVPDTQYF. The chain recombines TRBV28 with TRBJ2-3, with 11 bases that match TRBD2. V lost 5 bases to trimming and J lost 4 bases; unmatched junction nucleotides: 8. Per germline, CDR1 MDHEN and CDR2 SYDVKM. There are 16 residues in the CDR3.

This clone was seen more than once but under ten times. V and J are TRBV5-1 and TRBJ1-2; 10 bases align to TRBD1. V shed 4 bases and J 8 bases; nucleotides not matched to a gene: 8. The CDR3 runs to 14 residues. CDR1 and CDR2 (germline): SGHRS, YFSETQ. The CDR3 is CASSPGQGKEGYTF. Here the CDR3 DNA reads TGCGCCAGCAGCCCGGGACAGGGGAAGGAGGGCTACACCTTC. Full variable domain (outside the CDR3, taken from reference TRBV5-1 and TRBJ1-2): KAGVTQTPRYLIKTRGQQVTLSCSPISGHRSVSWYQQTPGQGLQFLFEYFSETQRNKGNFPGRFSGRQFSNSRSEMNVSTLELGDSALYLCASSPGQGKEGYTFGSGTRLTVV.

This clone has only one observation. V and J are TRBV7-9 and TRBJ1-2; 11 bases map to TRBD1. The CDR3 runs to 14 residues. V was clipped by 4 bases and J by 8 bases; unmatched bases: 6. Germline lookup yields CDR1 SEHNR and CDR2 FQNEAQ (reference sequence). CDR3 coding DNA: TGTGCCAGCAGCTCGGCGGGACAGGGGGGAGGCTACACCTTC. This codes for CASSSAGQGGGYTF.

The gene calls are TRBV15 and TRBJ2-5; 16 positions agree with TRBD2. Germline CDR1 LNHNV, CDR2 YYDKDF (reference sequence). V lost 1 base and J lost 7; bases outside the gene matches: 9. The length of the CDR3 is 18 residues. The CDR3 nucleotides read TGTGCCACCAGCAGAGGGGGACTAGCGGGGGGGGAGTTAGGGACCCAGTACTTC. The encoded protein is CATSRGGLAGGELGTQYF.

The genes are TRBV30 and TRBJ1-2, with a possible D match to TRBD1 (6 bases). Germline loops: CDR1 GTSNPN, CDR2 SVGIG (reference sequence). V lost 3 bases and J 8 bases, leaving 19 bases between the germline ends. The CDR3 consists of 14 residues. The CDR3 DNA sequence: TGTGCCTGGAGGCCTCAGGGGTATCTTGGGGGCTACACCTTC. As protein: CAWRPQGYLGGYTF.

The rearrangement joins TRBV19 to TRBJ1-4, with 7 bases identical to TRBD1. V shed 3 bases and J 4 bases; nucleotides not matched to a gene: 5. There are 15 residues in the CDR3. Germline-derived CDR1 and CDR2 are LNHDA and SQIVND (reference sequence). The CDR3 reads CASSIRQGDNEKLFF. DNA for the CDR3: TGTGCCAGTAGTATTAGGCAGGGGGATAATGAAAAACTGTTTTTT.

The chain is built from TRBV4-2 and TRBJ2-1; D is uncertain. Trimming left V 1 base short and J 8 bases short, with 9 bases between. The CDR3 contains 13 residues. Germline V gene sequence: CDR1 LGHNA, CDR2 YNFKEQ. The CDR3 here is CASSQVARHEQFF. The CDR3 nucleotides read TGTGCCAGCAGCCAAGTTGCCAGGCATGAGCAGTTCTTC.

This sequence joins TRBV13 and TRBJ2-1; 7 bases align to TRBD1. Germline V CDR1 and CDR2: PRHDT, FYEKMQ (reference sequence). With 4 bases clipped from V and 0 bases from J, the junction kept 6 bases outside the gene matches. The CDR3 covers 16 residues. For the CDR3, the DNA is TGTGCCAGCAGCTCACGACAGGGTTACTCCTACAATGAGCAGTTCTTC. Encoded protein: CASSSRQGYSYNEQFF.

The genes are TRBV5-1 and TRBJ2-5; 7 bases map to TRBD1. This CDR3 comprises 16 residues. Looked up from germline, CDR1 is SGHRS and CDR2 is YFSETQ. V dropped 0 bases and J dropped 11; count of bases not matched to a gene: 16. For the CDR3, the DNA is TGCGCCAGCAGCTTGGGGCCACAGGGGCCCCGAGGGGAGCAGTACTTC. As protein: CASSLGPQGPRGEQYF. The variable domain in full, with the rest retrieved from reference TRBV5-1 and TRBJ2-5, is KAGVTQTPRYLIKTRGQQVTLSCSPISGHRSVSWYQQTPGQGLQFLFEYFSETQRNKGNFPGRFSGRQFSNSRSEMNVSTLELGDSALYLCASSLGPQGPRGEQYFGPGTRLLVL.

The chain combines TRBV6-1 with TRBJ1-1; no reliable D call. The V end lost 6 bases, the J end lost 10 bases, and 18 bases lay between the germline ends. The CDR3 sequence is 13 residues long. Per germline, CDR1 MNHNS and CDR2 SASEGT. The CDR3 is CASRRIPTQLAFF. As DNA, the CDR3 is TGTGCCAGCAGAAGAATCCCAACCCAACTAGCTTTCTTT.

The CDR3 spells CASSLFGGTKINEKLFF. The CDR3 coding sequence is TGTGCCAGCAGCTTATTCGGGGGGACAAAAATTAATGAAAAACTGTTTTTT. This sequence joins TRBV7-9 and TRBJ1-4; weak D call: TRBD1 (6 bases). Per germline, CDR1 SEHNR and CDR2 FQNEAQ (reference sequence). The CDR3 sequence is 17 residues long. Trimming left V 2 bases short and J 4 bases short, with 17 bases between.